The rows below give T cell receptor beta chains drawn from one sample of a study of T cell responses to AZD1222 COVID-19 vaccine. Clones were read by immunoSEQ multiplex PCR, and TCRdb kept only the in-frame ones, dropping some. The repertoire has about 210,000 clones, around 94% of them found once; the top ten carry around 1.8%. This sample comprised peripheral blood, obtained 28 days after the second dose of the MenACWY control vaccine. These TCRs come from an adult who received the MenACWY meningococcal vaccine as a control. Each CDR3 is given without its conserved first and last residue.

TRBJ2-1 TRBV5-4 ASSSRGGPSSYNEQF
TRBJ1-2 TRBV5-4 ASSLWGYGYT
TRBJ1-2 TRBV7-2 ASSPGFLNYGYT
TRBJ1-2 TRBV4-1 ASSHPGRAGNGYT
TRBJ2-5 TRBV2 ASSEGLAGAETQY
TRBJ1-1 TRBV6-2/TRBV6-3 ASSPRGHLNTEAF
TRBJ2-4 TRBV28 ASTELAGAKNIQY
TRBJ1-3 TRBV6-6 ASSSQGSGNTIY
TRBJ2-5 TRBV5-6 ASSVTGVEETQY
TRBJ2-4 TRBV27 ASSPNRGRAKNIQY
TRBJ1-5 TRBV7-8 ASSRGQGGEPQH
TRBJ2-2 TRBV30 AGEGGTGVSGELF
TRBJ2-3 TRBV6-4 ASSEGPGTDTQY
TRBJ2-7 TRBV4-2 ASSQGLGYEQY
TRBJ1-1 TRBV15 ATSRGYTEAF
TRBJ2-1 TRBV5-1 ASSLDSGGVNEQF
TRBJ1-2 TRBV28 ASSLGPQGTYGYT
TRBJ1-5 TRBV21-1 ASRTVNQPQH
TRBJ2-3 TRBV15 ATSREGGSTDTQY
TRBJ1-2 TRBV28 ASSLTAGLDLSGYT
TRBJ2-2 TRBV5-6 ASSVQGAHGELF
TRBJ1-1 TRBV6-1 ASSEVGAAGTEAF